These T cell receptor beta chains were read from a single sample in a study of blood T cell repertoires in COVID-19. Method: immunoSEQ multiplex PCR; TCRdb's copy keeps in-frame clones and lacks some. The profile shows about 200,000 clones, about 83% of them singletons. Sequenced sample: peripheral blood. All receptors come from a man aged 60 to 75 who had recovered from COVID-19. Both conserved end residues are part of each CDR3. The order of the fields is CDR3 DNA, CDR3 protein, D gene, clone size, V gene, J gene. A D gene is named only where the DNA matches it firmly. A row's size may be missing; if present it is once, few, many or a size class.

TGTGCCAGCAGCTTCCGGGACAGGGGGCCGGGGACAGATACGCAGTATTTT	CASSFRDRGPGTDTQYF	TRBD1	-	TRBV9	TRBJ2-3
TGTGCCAGTAGTATCCCCAAGAGTGGACTAGCGGGAGCCTACGAGCAGTACTTC	CASSIPKSGLAGAYEQYF	TRBD2	-	TRBV19	TRBJ2-7
TGTGCCAGCAGTCTAGGCAGCAATCAGCCCCAGCATTTT	CASSLGSNQPQHF	-	-	TRBV11-2	TRBJ1-5
TGTGCCAGCAACTCTTACGCGGGGGTCTCTGGAAACACCATATATTTT	CASNSYAGVSGNTIYF	-	-	TRBV3-1/TRBV3-2	TRBJ1-3
TGTGCCAGCAGCTTAGTAGCGGGGAGGGGTACGAACACCGGGGAGCTGTTTTTT	CASSLVAGRGTNTGELFF	TRBD2	-	TRBV7-9	TRBJ2-2
TGTGCCAGTATCATCGGGGGGACGAACACTGAAGCTTTCTTT	CASIIGGTNTEAFF	-	once	TRBV19	TRBJ1-1
TGTGCCAGCATCCGACAGGGGAATGGGCAAAGTGAAGCTTTCTTT	CASIRQGNGQSEAFF	TRBD1	-	TRBV2	TRBJ1-1
TGTGCCAGCATAGGGACAGGGGCAAGCAATCAGCCCCAGCATTTT	CASIGTGASNQPQHF	TRBD1	-	TRBV6-4	TRBJ1-5
TGTGCCAGCAGCTTAAGGGGCCCGGGCGGAAGCACAGATACGCAGTATTTT	CASSLRGPGGSTDTQYF	-	-	TRBV7-3	TRBJ2-3
TGTGCCAGCTACAACCTCCTCATGAACACTGAAGCTTTCTTT	CASYNLLMNTEAFF	-	-	TRBV27	TRBJ1-1
TGTGCCAGCAGTGAGGACACAGGGTTTTTGGCGGCCAACGTCCTGACTTTC	CASSEDTGFLAANVLTF	-	-	TRBV25-1	TRBJ2-6
TGTGCCAGCAGCTTAGCTTTGGGACAGGCTGAAGCTTTCTTT	CASSLALGQAEAFF	TRBD1	-	TRBV7-9	TRBJ1-1
TGCGCCAGCAGCCAAGTAGAGTGGCAAGAGACCCAGTACTTC	CASSQVEWQETQYF	-	-	TRBV4-3	TRBJ2-5
TGTGCCGGGGGGATTGCAACTAATGAAAAACTGTTTTTT	CAGGIATNEKLFF	-	-	TRBV2	TRBJ1-4
TGTGCCAGCAGCATTGACCCCCGGGGCTCTGGAAACACCATATATTTT	CASSIDPRGSGNTIYF	-	-	TRBV9	TRBJ1-3
TGTGCCAGCAGTCTTAGCCCAAGCGGGGGAACAGATACGCAGTATTTT	CASSLSPSGGTDTQYF	TRBD2	-	TRBV9	TRBJ2-3
TGTGCCACCAGTGGGACAGGGGGTGCTACCGGGGAGCTGTTTTTT	CATSGTGGATGELFF	TRBD1	-	TRBV24-1	TRBJ2-2
TGTGCCAGCAGCATGCCGGGGGGGGCAGGCGAGCAGTACTTC	CASSMPGGAGEQYF	TRBD2	-	TRBV5-4	TRBJ2-7
TGTGCCAGCAGTCGAACCGGGACAGGGGTTCGAAGTGGCTACACCTTC	CASSRTGTGVRSGYTF	TRBD1	once	TRBV5-8	TRBJ1-2
TGTGCCAGCAGCTTAGGGCTCGGGGAGCTGTTTTTT	CASSLGLGELFF	-	-	TRBV11-1	TRBJ2-2
TGTGCCACCAGTGACCCCAGGGGGCAGGGTCAGCCCCAGCATTTT	CATSDPRGQGQPQHF	TRBD1	few	TRBV24-1	TRBJ1-5
TGTGCCAGCAGCCAAGCAACAGCTTCTGTGGACATTCAGTACTTC	CASSQATASVDIQYF	-	-	TRBV14	TRBJ2-4
TGTGCCAGCAGCTTTGCGCCCGGCAGGGGGGTACCCAACTTTAGCTACGAGCAGTACTTC	CASSFAPGRGVPNFSYEQYF	-	-	TRBV12-1	TRBJ2-7
TGTGCCAGTAGGCCAGCGGGGAGAAACACAGATACGCAGTATTTT	CASRPAGRNTDTQYF	TRBD2	-	TRBV19	TRBJ2-3
TGTGCCAGCAGCCCGACAGTGAACTATGGCTACACCTTC	CASSPTVNYGYTF	-	-	TRBV11-2	TRBJ1-2
TGTGCCAGCCAAACCAGTTTGAACACTGAAGCTTTCTTT	CASQTSLNTEAFF	-	-	TRBV18	TRBJ1-1
TGTGCCAGCAGCGTACAAGGACAGCACACAGATACGCAGTATTTT	CASSVQGQHTDTQYF	-	-	TRBV9	TRBJ2-3
TGTGCCAGTAGTATACAGGGGGCTGGCAATCAGCCCCAGCATTTT	CASSIQGAGNQPQHF	TRBD1	few	TRBV19	TRBJ1-5
TGTGCCACCGACACGGGACAGGCCAATCAGCCCCAGCATTTT	CATDTGQANQPQHF	TRBD1	-	TRBV10-3	TRBJ1-5
TGTGCCAGCAGTTTGTACAGTAGAGGAAACACCATATATTTT	CASSLYSRGNTIYF	-	-	TRBV28	TRBJ1-3
TGCGCCAGCAGCGAGATGTCTAGCAATCAGCCCCAGCATTTT	CASSEMSSNQPQHF	-	-	TRBV5-1	TRBJ1-5
TGCGCCAGCAGCCAAGGAGGAGGCGGAACCTACGAGCAGTACTTC	CASSQGGGGTYEQYF	-	-	TRBV5-1	TRBJ2-7
TGTGCCAGCAGCTTTGTCAGGGGCGAGCAGTACTTC	CASSFVRGEQYF	-	-	TRBV11-2	TRBJ2-7
TGTGCCAGCACTCCCCAGGGAATACACAATGAGCAGTTCTTC	CASTPQGIHNEQFF	-	-	TRBV6-6	TRBJ2-1
TGTGCCAGCAGCTTAACCCCGACTAGCGGGACAGATACGCAGTATTTT	CASSLTPTSGTDTQYF	TRBD2	-	TRBV7-3	TRBJ2-3
TGTGCCAGCAGCTTGGAACGTAGCGGGACTAGCACAGATACGCAGTATTTT	CASSLERSGTSTDTQYF	TRBD2	-	TRBV11-2	TRBJ2-3
TGTGCCAGCTCTAGCGGGGGAACAGATACGCAGTATTTT	CASSSGGTDTQYF	TRBD2	once	TRBV6-5	TRBJ2-3
TGTGCCAGGCACCAGGGGGGATATGGCTACACCTTC	CARHQGGYGYTF	TRBD1	-	TRBV30	TRBJ1-2
TGTGCCAGCAGCCTTCGACAGCAAGAGACCCAGTACTTC	CASSLRQQETQYF	-	-	TRBV7-3	TRBJ2-5
TGTGCCAGTAGTTCGGGGGGCCATCAGCCCCAGCATTTT	CASSSGGHQPQHF	-	once	TRBV19	TRBJ1-5
TGTGCCAGCAGCTTCCAGGGTTCGGACGAGCAGTACTTC	CASSFQGSDEQYF	-	-	TRBV5-5	TRBJ2-7
TGCGCCAGCAGCGAAGGACAGGGACACCCTGGAGCTTTCTTT	CASSEGQGHPGAFF	TRBD1	-	TRBV10-1	TRBJ1-1
TGTGCCAGCAGTTTGGCGGGGAGCTCCTATAATTCACCCCTCCACTTT	CASSLAGSSYNSPLHF	-	-	TRBV27	TRBJ1-6
TGTGCCAGTAGTCCAGGGGACAGTTACACCTACGAGCAGTACTTC	CASSPGDSYTYEQYF	TRBD1	-	TRBV19	TRBJ2-7
TGTGCCAGCTCAACCGGACAGCTAACTACTAACTATGGCTACACCTTC	CASSTGQLTTNYGYTF	-	-	TRBV18	TRBJ1-2
TGTGCCAGCAGCCACCAGTGGGGCGGGGGGTTGAATGAAGCTTTCTTT	CASSHQWGGGLNEAFF	-	-	TRBV3-1/TRBV3-2	TRBJ1-1
TGTGCCAGCAGTGACGGGAATCAGCCCCAGCATTTT	CASSDGNQPQHF	-	-	TRBV6-2/TRBV6-3	TRBJ1-5
TGTGCCAGCAGACGGGGACAGGGGGCCCGCGATGAGCAGTTCTTC	CASRRGQGARDEQFF	TRBD1	-	TRBV11-2	TRBJ2-1
TGTGCCAGCAGAGACCGGACTAGCGGGAGGAGATCCTACGAGCAGTACTTC	CASRDRTSGRRSYEQYF	TRBD2	-	TRBV11-3	TRBJ2-7
TGTGCCAGCAGTTACAGTAACTTACGGAGCTATGGCTACACCTTC	CASSYSNLRSYGYTF	-	-	TRBV6-2/TRBV6-3	TRBJ1-2
TGTGCCAGCAGCCAGAATCGGGTCTCCTCGCGCGGCACCGGGGAGCTGTTTTTT	CASSQNRVSSRGTGELFF	-	-	TRBV3-1/TRBV3-2	TRBJ2-2
TGTGCCAGCAGCTTAAGCAGGGCCTCCCAAGAGACCCAGTACTTC	CASSLSRASQETQYF	-	-	TRBV7-2	TRBJ2-5
TGTGCCAGCAGTTTACAGGCAGGGGGCACGGGGAGCTACGAGCAGTACTTC	CASSLQAGGTGSYEQYF	TRBD1	-	TRBV27	TRBJ2-7
TGTGCCAGCAGCTCCCCCCAACAGGGTGGGACCCAGTACTTC	CASSSPQQGGTQYF	-	-	TRBV28	TRBJ2-5
TGTGCCAGCTCCCCAGGGGGTTACGGTCAGCCCCAGCATTTT	CASSPGGYGQPQHF	TRBD1	few	TRBV3-1/TRBV3-2	TRBJ1-5
TGTGCCAGCAGCCAAGGGGGGGGCGCAACCGACGAGCAGTACTTC	CASSQGGGATDEQYF	-	once	TRBV3-1/TRBV3-2	TRBJ2-7
TGCGCCAGCACCCCCCCCGGGACAGGGATTTTAGATACGCAGTATTTT	CASTPPGTGILDTQYF	TRBD1	-	TRBV23-1	TRBJ2-3
TGTGCCAGCAGCCAGGGCGGGTCCACTAGGGATGAAAAACTGTTTTTT	CASSQGGSTRDEKLFF	-	once	TRBV4-2	TRBJ1-4